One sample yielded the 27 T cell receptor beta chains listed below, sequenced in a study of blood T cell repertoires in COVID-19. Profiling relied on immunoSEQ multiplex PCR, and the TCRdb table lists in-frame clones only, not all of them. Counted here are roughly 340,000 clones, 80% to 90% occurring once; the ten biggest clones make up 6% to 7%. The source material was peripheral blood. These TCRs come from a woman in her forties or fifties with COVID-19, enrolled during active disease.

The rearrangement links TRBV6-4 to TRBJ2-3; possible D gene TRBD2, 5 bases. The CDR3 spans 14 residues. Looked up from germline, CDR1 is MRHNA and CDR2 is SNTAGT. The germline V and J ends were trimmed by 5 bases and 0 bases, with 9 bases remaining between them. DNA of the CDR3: TGTGCCAGCAGTTCCAGCGGCAGCACAGATACGCAGTATTTT. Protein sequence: CASSSSGSTDTQYF.

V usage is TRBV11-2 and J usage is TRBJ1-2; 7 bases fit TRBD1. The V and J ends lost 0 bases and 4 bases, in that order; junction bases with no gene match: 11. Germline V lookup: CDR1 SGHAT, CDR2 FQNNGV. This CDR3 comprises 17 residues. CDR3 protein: CASSLDPGTELLYGYTF. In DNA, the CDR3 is TGTGCCAGCAGCTTAGATCCCGGGACAGAGCTACTCTATGGCTACACCTTC.

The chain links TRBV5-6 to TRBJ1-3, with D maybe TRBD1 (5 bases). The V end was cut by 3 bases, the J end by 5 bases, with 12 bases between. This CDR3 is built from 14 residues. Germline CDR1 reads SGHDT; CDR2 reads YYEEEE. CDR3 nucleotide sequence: TGTGCCAGCAGCTCGTGGGGGGTACGAAACACCATATATTTT. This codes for CASSSWGVRNTIYF.

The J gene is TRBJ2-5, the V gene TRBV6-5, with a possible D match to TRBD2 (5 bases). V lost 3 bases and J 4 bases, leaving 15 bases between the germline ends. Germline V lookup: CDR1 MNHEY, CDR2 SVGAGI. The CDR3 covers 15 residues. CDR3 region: CASSYGRGGRETQYF. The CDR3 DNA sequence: TGTGCCAGCAGTTATGGACGGGGTGGGCGAGAGACCCAGTACTTC.

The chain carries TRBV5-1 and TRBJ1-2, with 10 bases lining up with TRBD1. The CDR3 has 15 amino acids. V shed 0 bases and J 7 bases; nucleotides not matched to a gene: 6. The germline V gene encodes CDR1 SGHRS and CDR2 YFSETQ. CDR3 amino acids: CASSLATTGGTGYTF. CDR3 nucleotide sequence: TGCGCCAGCAGCTTGGCCACGACAGGGGGCACTGGCTACACCTTC. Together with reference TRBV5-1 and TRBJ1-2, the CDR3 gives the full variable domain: KAGVTQTPRYLIKTRGQQVTLSCSPISGHRSVSWYQQTPGQGLQFLFEYFSETQRNKGNFPGRFSGRQFSNSRSEMNVSTLELGDSALYLCASSLATTGGTGYTFGSGTRLTVV.

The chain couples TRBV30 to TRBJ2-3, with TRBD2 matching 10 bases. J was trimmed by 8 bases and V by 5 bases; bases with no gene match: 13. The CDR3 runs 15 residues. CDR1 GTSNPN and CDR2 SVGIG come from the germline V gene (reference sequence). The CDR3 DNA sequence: TGTGCCTGGGGGCCCTGGACTAGCGGCCGGGGTACGCAGTATTTT. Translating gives CAWGPWTSGRGTQYF.

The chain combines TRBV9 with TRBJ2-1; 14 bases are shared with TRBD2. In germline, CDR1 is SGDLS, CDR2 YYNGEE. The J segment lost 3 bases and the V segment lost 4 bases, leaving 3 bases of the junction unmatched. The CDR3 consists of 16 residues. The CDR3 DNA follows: TGTGCCAGCAGCTCCGGGACTAGCGGGAGCTACAATGAGCAGTTCTTC. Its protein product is CASSSGTSGSYNEQFF.

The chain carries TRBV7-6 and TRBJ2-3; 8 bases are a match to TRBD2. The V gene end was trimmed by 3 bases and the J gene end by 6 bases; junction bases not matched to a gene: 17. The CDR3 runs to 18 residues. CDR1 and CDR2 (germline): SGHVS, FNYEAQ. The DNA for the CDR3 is TGTGCCAGCAGCTTGGGCCCCTTAGCGGGAAAATGGTTCGATACGCAGTATTTT. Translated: CASSLGPLAGKWFDTQYF.

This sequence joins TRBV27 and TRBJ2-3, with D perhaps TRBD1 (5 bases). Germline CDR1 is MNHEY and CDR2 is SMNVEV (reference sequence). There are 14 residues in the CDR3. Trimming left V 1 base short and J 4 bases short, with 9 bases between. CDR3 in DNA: TGTGCCAGCAGTTTATTTTTCAGGGCAGATACGCAGTATTTT. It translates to CASSLFFRADTQYF.

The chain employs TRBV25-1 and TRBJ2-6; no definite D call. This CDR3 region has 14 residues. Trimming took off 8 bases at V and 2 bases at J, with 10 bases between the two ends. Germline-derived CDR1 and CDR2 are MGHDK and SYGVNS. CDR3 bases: TGTGCCAGCGGTCGGTTGACTGGGGCCAACGTCCTGACTTTC. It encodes CASGRLTGANVLTF.

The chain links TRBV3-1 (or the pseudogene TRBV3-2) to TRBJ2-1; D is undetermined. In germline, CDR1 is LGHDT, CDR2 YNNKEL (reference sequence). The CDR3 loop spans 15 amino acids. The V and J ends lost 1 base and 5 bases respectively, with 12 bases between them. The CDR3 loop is CASSQGGRVHNEQFF. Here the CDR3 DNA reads TGTGCCAGCAGCCAAGGCGGTAGAGTCCACAATGAGCAGTTCTTC.

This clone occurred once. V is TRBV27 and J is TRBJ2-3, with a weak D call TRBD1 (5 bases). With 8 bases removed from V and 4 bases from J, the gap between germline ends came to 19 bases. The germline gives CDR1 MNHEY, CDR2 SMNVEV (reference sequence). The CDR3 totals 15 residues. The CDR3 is CASGFNQGRSDTQYF. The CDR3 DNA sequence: TGTGCCAGCGGCTTCAACCAGGGAAGGTCAGATACGCAGTATTTT.

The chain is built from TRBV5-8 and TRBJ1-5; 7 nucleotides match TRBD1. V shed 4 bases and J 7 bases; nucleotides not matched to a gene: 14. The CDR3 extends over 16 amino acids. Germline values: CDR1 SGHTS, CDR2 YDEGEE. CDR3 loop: CASSPVGPGGWQPQHF. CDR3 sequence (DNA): TGTGCCAGCAGCCCGGTCGGTCCAGGGGGGTGGCAGCCCCAGCATTTT.

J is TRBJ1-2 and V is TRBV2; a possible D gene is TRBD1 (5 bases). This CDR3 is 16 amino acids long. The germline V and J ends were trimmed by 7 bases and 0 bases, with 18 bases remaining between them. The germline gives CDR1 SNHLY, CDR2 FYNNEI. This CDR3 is CASTLEGTGANYGYTF. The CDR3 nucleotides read TGTGCCAGCACTTTAGAGGGGACTGGGGCTAACTATGGCTACACCTTC.

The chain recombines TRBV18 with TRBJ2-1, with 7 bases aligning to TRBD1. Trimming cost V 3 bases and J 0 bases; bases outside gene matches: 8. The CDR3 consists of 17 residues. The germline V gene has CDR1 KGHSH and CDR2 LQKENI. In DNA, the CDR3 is TGTGCCAGCTCACCGAGGACAGGACCCTCCTCCTACAATGAGCAGTTCTTC. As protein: CASSPRTGPSSYNEQFF.

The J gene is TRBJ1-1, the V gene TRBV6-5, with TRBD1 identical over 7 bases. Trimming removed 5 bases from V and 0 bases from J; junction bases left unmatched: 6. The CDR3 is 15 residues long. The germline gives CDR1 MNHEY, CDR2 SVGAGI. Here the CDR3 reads CASSRQTGMNTEAFF. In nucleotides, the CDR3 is TGTGCCAGCAGTAGACAGACAGGGATGAACACTGAAGCTTTCTTT.

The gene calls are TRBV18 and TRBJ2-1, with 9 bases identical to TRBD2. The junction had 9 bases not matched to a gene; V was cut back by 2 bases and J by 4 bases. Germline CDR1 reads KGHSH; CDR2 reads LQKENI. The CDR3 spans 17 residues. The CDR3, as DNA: TGTGCCAGCTCACCATTGGCTAGCGGGGAGACTTACAATGAGCAGTTCTTC. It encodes CASSPLASGETYNEQFF.

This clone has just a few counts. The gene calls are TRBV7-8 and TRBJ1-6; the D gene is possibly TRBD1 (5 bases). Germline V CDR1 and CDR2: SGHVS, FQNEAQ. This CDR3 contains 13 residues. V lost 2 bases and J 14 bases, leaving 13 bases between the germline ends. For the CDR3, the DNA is TGTGCCAGCAGCTTACAGGGTCAGAATACCCTCCACTTT. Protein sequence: CASSLQGQNTLHF. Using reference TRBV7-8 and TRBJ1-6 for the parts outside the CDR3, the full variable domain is GAGVSQSPRYKVAKRGQDVALRCDPISGHVSLFWYQQALGQGPEFLTYFQNEAQLDKSGLPSDRFFAERPEGSVSTLKIQRTQQEDSAVYLCASSLQGQNTLHFGNGTRLTVT.

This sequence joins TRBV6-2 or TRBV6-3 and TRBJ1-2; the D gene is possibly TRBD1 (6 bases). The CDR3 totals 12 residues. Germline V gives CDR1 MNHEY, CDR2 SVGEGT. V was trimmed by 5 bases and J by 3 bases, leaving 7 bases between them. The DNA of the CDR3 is TGTGCCAGCAGTAGACAGGACTATGGCTACACCTTC. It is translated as CASSRQDYGYTF.

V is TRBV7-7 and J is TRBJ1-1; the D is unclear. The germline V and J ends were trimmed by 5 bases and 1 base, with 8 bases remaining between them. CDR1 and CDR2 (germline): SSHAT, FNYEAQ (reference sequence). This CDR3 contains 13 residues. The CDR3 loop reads CASSPGTNTEAFF. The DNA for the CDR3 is TGTGCCAGCAGCCCCGGTACGAACACTGAAGCTTTCTTT.

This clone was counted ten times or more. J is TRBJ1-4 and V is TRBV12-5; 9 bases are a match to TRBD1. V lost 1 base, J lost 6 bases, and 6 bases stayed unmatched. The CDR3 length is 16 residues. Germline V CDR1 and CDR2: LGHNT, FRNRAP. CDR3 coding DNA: TGTGCTAGTGGTTTGGCAGCCGGGACAGGGCATGAAAAACTGTTTTTT. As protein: CASGLAAGTGHEKLFF.

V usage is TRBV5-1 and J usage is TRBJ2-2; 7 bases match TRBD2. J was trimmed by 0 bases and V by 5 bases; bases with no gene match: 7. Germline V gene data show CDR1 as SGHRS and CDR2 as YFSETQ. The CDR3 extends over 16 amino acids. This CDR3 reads CASSFGGTTNTGELFF. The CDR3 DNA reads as TGCGCCAGCAGTTTCGGCGGGACTACGAACACCGGGGAGCTGTTTTTT.

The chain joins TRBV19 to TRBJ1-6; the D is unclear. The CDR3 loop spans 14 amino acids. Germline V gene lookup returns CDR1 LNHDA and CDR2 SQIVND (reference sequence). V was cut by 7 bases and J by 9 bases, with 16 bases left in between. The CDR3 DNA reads TGTGCCAGTACCCCTCGCCGTTCCGGTTCACCCCTCCACTTT. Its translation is CASTPRRSGSPLHF.

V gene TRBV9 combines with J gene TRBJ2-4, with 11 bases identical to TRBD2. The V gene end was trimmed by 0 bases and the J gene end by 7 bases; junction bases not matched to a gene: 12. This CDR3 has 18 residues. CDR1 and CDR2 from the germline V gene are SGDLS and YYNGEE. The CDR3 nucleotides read TGTGCCAGCAGCGTAGGGGTGGGGCTAGCGGGAGGAGGTAACATTCAGTACTTC. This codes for CASSVGVGLAGGGNIQYF.

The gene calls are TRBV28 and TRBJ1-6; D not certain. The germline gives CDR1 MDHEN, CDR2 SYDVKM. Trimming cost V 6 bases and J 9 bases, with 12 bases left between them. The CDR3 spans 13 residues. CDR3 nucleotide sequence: TGTGCCAGCAGCCCTACGGGAGCTTCACCCCTCCACTTT. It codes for CASSPTGASPLHF.

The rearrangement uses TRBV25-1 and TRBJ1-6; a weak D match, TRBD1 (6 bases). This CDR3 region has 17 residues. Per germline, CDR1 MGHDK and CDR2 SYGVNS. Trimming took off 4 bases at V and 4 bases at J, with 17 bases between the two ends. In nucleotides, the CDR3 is TGTGCCAGCAGTGGGGGGCTGCGGACATTTTATAATTCACCCCTCCACTTT. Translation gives CASSGGLRTFYNSPLHF.

Written as DNA, the CDR3 is TGTGCCAGCAGCCCCGAAGAGGGCCAAGAGACCCAGTACTTC. This encodes CASSPEEGQETQYF. This chain uses TRBV3-1 (or the pseudogene TRBV3-2) with TRBJ2-5, with D possibly being TRBD2 (5 bases). In germline, CDR1 is LGHDT, CDR2 YNNKEL (reference sequence). The CDR3 extends over 14 amino acids. Trimming cost V 4 bases and J 1 base, with 10 bases left between them.